The 23 T cell receptor beta chains listed next were all sequenced from one sample in a study of T cell changes during pregnancy in multiple sclerosis. Clones were sequenced by immunoSEQ multiplex PCR, and TCRdb holds only the in-frame ones, with some missing. The table has 75,000 to 90,000 clones, around 93% seen once. The material was PBMCs, obtained in the first trimester of pregnancy. The receptor source for this set is a female donor in good health, serving as a control in a pregnancy study. Some clones in this sample may be carry-over from other donors' samples.

The chain has TRBV14 and TRBJ2-5; possibly TRBD1 for D (6 bases). V was shortened by 3 bases and J by 2 bases, with 13 bases between the two germline ends. Germline CDR1 is SGHDN and CDR2 is FVKESK. The CDR3 runs to 15 residues. CDR3 in DNA: TGTGCCAGCAGCCAGGACAGCGGAAGACAAGAGACCCAGTACTTC. It codes for CASSQDSGRQETQYF.

V is TRBV7-2 and J is TRBJ2-5; perhaps TRBD1 as D (6 bases). CDR3 length: 14 amino acids. Per the germline V gene, CDR1 is SGHTA and CDR2 is FQGNSA. Trimming removed 2 bases at V and 2 bases at J, with 9 bases between. CDR3 sequence reads: CASSLSQGQETQYF. The CDR3 region has the DNA TGTGCCAGCAGCTTATCTCAGGGGCAAGAGACCCAGTACTTC.

This clone was seen once. This chain joins TRBV28 and TRBJ2-7, with TRBD2 identical over 11 bases. Germline CDR1 MDHEN, CDR2 SYDVKM. CDR3 size: 16 residues. Trimming took 1 base from V and 3 from J; bases not matched to a gene: 5. The CDR3 region is CASSLFGTSGNYEQYF. The CDR3 DNA sequence: TGTGCCAGCAGTTTATTCGGGACTAGCGGTAACTACGAGCAGTACTTC.

V and J are TRBV29-1 and TRBJ2-1, with D possibly TRBD1 on 5 matching bases. V was pared by 1 base and J by 0 bases, with 13 bases between. The length of the CDR3 is 16 residues. The germline gives CDR1 SQVTM, CDR2 ANQGSEA. CDR3 sequence (DNA): TGCAGCGTTGAAGGTCAGACAGAGAGCTCCTACAATGAGCAGTTCTTC. It translates to CSVEGQTESSYNEQFF.

The chain couples TRBV7-8 to TRBJ1-2; D is perhaps TRBD1 (6 bases). CDR1 is SGHVS and CDR2 is FQNEAQ in the germline V gene. The V gene lost 4 bases and the J gene lost 6 bases, with 18 bases spanning the gap. The CDR3 length is 15 residues. CDR3 loop: CASSSRGGARDGYTF. CDR3 bases: TGTGCCAGCAGCTCCCGGGGGGGCGCACGGGATGGCTACACCTTC.

In nucleotides, the CDR3 is TGTGCCAGTGGGACTAGCGGGAGGTCCTCCTACAATGAGCAGTTCTTC. This encodes CASGTSGRSSYNEQFF. The chain carries TRBV19 and TRBJ2-1; 15 bases map to TRBD2. CDR1 is LNHDA and CDR2 is SQIVND in the germline V gene (reference sequence). This CDR3 comprises 16 residues. After removal of 8 bases from V and 0 bases from J, the junction contained 2 bases not matched to a gene.

The chain has TRBV7-2 and TRBJ2-3, with no clear D. V gave up 3 bases and J gave up 5 bases, with 18 bases separating them. Looked up from germline, CDR1 is SGHTA and CDR2 is FQGNSA. The CDR3 extends over 16 amino acids. The CDR3 is CASSFPPRSEEDTQYF. CDR3 DNA sequence: TGTGCCAGCAGCTTTCCTCCTAGGAGCGAGGAAGATACGCAGTATTTT.

The V call is TRBV5-6, the J call TRBJ2-3, with 7 bases fitting TRBD1. Losses at the gene ends were 4 bases for V and 2 bases for J; bases not matched to a gene: 10. CDR3 size: 16 residues. CDR1 and CDR2 (germline): SGHDT, YYEEEE. The CDR3 nucleotides read TGTGCCAGCAGCGCGCAATCGGGGACAGTCACAGATACGCAGTATTTT. This translates into CASSAQSGTVTDTQYF. Combining the CDR3 with reference TRBV5-6 and TRBJ2-3 gives the whole variable domain DAGVTQSPTHLIKTRGQQVTLRCSPKSGHDTVSWYQQALGQGPQFIFQYYEEEERQRGNFPDRFSGHQFPNYSSELNVNALLLGDSALYLCASSAQSGTVTDTQYFGPGTRLTVL.

In this sample, this clone turned up once. The gene calls are TRBV7-9 and TRBJ1-6; D call uncertain. Trimming removed 2 bases at V and 0 bases at J, with 5 bases between. This CDR3 has 15 residues. Germline CDR1 reads SEHNR; CDR2 reads FQNEAQ (reference sequence). CDR3 DNA: TGTGCCAGCAGCTTAACGAGCTCCTATAATTCACCCCTCCACTTT. This gives the protein CASSLTSSYNSPLHF.

In its sample, this clone was seen a few times. The chain uses TRBV21-1 and TRBJ2-7; the table's TRBD2 call for D was not verified on the DNA. TRBV21-1 is listed as a pseudogene. This CDR3 has 16 amino acids. CDR3 amino acids: CASSKGGSRWVHEQYF. The DNA of the CDR3 is TGTGCCAGCAGCAAAGGAGGGAGCAGGTGGGTCCACGAGCAGTACTTC.

This chain connects TRBV9 to TRBJ2-3; 8 bases agree with TRBD1. There are 16 residues in the CDR3. The ends lost 3 bases at V and 0 bases at J; junction bases unmatched: 6. CDR1 is SGDLS, CDR2 YYNGEE, per germline. The CDR3 region has the DNA TGTGCCAGCAGCGCGCTACAGGGGGTAAGCACAGATACGCAGTATTTT. Its protein product is CASSALQGVSTDTQYF.

The chain employs TRBV9 and TRBJ2-7; D call uncertain. Deletions cut 8 bases from V and 2 bases from J, with 11 bases between. This CDR3 region has 12 residues. In germline, CDR1 is SGDLS, CDR2 YYNGEE. The CDR3, as DNA: TGTGCCAGTAGTTCAACCACCTACGAGCAGTACTTC. Residues: CASSSTTYEQYF.

The genes are TRBV29-1 and TRBJ2-7; no reliable D call. V was cut by 0 bases and J by 9 bases, with 12 bases left in between. This CDR3 is 12 amino acids long. Germline V gene sequence: CDR1 SQVTM, CDR2 ANQGSEA. CDR3 amino acids: CSVEDGRAGQYF. For the CDR3, the DNA is TGCAGCGTTGAAGATGGGCGCGCCGGGCAGTACTTC.

This clone appeared a few times. The chain uses TRBV7-7 and TRBJ2-5; D is possibly TRBD1 (5 bases). In germline, CDR1 is SSHAT, CDR2 FNYEAQ (reference sequence). There are 13 residues in the CDR3. Trimming left V 2 bases short and J 2 bases short, with 6 bases between. CDR3 sequence reads: CASSLNRQETQYF. In DNA form, the CDR3 reads TGTGCCAGCAGCTTAAACAGGCAAGAGACCCAGTACTTC. The variable domain in full, completed from reference TRBV7-7 and TRBJ2-5, reads GAGVSQSPRYKVTKRGQDVTLRCDPISSHATLYWYQQALGQGPEFLTYFNYEAQPDKSGLPSDRFSAERPEGSISTLTIQRTEQRDSAMYRCASSLNRQETQYFGPGTRLLVL.

This clone was seen a single time. V and J are TRBV10-3 and TRBJ2-5; TRBD1 matches 9 bases. V lost 0 bases to trimming and J lost 8 bases; unmatched junction nucleotides: 10. The germline gives CDR1 ENHRY, CDR2 SYGVKD. This CDR3 region has 16 residues. The CDR3 DNA sequence: TGTGCCATCAGTGAGTCTGGGGGACAGGGTCCTCGCACCCAGTACTTC. As protein: CAISESGGQGPRTQYF.

This sequence joins TRBV10-3 and TRBJ2-2; 10 positions match TRBD2. Trimming took 10 bases from V and 5 from J; bases not matched to a gene: 13. CDR1 and CDR2 from the germline V gene are ENHRY and SYGVKD. The CDR3 spans 16 residues. CDR3 DNA sequence: TGTGCCACCGTACCTTCTAGCGGGGGTGGGACCGGGGAGCTGTTTTTT. Residues: CATVPSSGGGTGELFF.

V is TRBV4-2 and J is TRBJ1-4; D remains unclear. V shed 0 bases and J shed 5 bases, with 7 bases lying between them. Germline CDR1 reads LGHNA; CDR2 reads YNFKEQ. The CDR3 has 14 amino acids. The CDR3 reads CASSQDIENEKLFF. The CDR3 nucleotides are TGTGCCAGCAGCCAAGATATAGAGAATGAAAAACTGTTTTTT.

The rearrangement links TRBV7-8 to TRBJ2-3; D remains unclear. Germline CDR1 reads SGHVS; CDR2 reads FQNEAQ. Trimming took off 10 bases at V and 9 bases at J, with 14 bases between the two ends. The CDR3 loop spans 11 amino acids. In DNA, the CDR3 is TGTGCCACTACGTCTAGTTTGACGCAGTATTTT. Amino acid sequence: CATTSSLTQYF.

This chain links TRBV5-6 with TRBJ2-7; a possible D gene is TRBD2 (6 bases). CDR1 is SGHDT, CDR2 YYEEEE, per germline. The CDR3 sequence is 17 residues long. V lost 5 bases to trimming and J lost 0 bases, with 21 bases between them. CDR3 bases: TGTGCCAGCAGGACCGGGACTTTCAACATTAGCTCCTACGAGCAGTACTTC. This codes for CASRTGTFNISSYEQYF.

The rearrangement links TRBV6-6 to TRBJ2-7; weak D call: TRBD1 (6 bases). The CDR3 spans 15 residues. The V end was cut by 0 bases, the J end by 2 bases, with 11 bases between. Germline lookup yields CDR1 MNHNY and CDR2 SVGAGI (reference sequence). The CDR3 bases are TGTGCCAGCAGTTACTCGGACAGAATAACCTACGAGCAGTACTTC. Encoded protein: CASSYSDRITYEQYF.

The chain combines TRBV21-1 with TRBJ2-1; TRBD2, the table's D call, lacks a check against the DNA. TRBV21-1 is flagged as a pseudogene. This CDR3 spans 17 amino acids. The CDR3 spells CASSIISGGEIYNEQFF. The CDR3 DNA reads TGTGCCAGCAGCATTATTAGCGGGGGCGAAATTTACAATGAGCAGTTCTTC.

This clone was seen only once. The chain uses TRBV7-2 and TRBJ2-3; D call uncertain. Germline V gene sequence: CDR1 SGHTA, CDR2 FQGNSA. Deletions cut 5 bases from V and 2 bases from J, with 11 bases between. The CDR3 sequence is 14 residues long. DNA of the CDR3: TGTGCCAGCAGCCCGACATATAACACAGATACGCAGTATTTT. Its protein is CASSPTYNTDTQYF.

The gene calls are TRBV5-5 and TRBJ2-1, with 7 nucleotides matching TRBD2. Germline values: CDR1 SGHKS, CDR2 YYEKEE (reference sequence). With 1 base clipped from V and 3 bases from J, the junction kept 7 bases outside the gene matches. The CDR3 totals 16 residues. The CDR3 sequence: CASSLPGGSDYNEQFF. The CDR3 region has the DNA TGTGCCAGCAGCTTGCCGGGGGGAAGTGACTACAATGAGCAGTTCTTC.